In its sample, the clone carrying this TCR beta chain was seen a few times. This entry comes from a study of blood T cell repertoires in COVID-19. Overall study context: The United States, Italy and Spain supplied acute and convalescent COVID-19 samples.

V was trimmed by 1 base and J by 3 bases, leaving 19 bases between them. Germline V lookup: CDR1 SGHVS, CDR2 FNYEAQ. There are 18 residues in the CDR3. Study processing details: Counts of nucleated cells, estimated from reference gene primer amplification, were obtained. This table comes from immunoSEQ multiplex PCR, and its TCRdb copy is limited to in-frame clones, with some not included. The DNA was the basis for D and trimming; V, J and clone size are from that table. The sample shows around 100,000 clones, roughly 82% of them seen only once. The receptor was isolated from a human donor in a cohort sampled during active COVID-19. This chain uses TRBV7-6 with TRBJ2-1, with D possibly TRBD2 on 5 matching bases. The sample consisted of peripheral blood. The CDR3 here is CASSLGGSSLRYYNEQFF. The CDR3 DNA sequence: TGTGCCAGCAGCTTAGGGGGTTCTAGCCTCCGCTACTACAATGAGCAGTTCTTC.